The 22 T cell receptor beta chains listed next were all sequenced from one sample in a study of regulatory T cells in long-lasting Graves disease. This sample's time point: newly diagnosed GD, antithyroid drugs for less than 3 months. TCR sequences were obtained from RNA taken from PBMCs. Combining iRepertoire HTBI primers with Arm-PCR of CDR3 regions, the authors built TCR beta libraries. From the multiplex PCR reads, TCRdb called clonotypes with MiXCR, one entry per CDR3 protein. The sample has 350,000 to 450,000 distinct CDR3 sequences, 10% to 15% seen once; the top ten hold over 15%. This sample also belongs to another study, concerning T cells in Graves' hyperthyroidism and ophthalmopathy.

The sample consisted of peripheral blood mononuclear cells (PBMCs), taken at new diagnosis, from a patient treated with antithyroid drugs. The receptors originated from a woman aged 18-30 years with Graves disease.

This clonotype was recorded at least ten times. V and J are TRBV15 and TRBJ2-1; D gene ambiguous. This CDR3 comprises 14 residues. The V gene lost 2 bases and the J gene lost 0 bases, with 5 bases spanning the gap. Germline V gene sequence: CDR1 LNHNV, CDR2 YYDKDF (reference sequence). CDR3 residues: CATSRTSSYNEQFF. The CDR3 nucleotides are TGTGCCACCAGCAGAACCAGCTCCTACAATGAGCAGTTCTTC.

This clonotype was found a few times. CDR3 in DNA: TGTGCCAGCAATCGGGAGGACTATGGCTACACCTTC. This codes for CASNREDYGYTF. The chain links TRBV6-1 to TRBJ1-2; no reliable D call. V dropped 7 bases and J dropped 3 bases, with 9 bases sitting between them. Germline values: CDR1 MNHNS, CDR2 SASEGT. CDR3 length: 12 amino acids.

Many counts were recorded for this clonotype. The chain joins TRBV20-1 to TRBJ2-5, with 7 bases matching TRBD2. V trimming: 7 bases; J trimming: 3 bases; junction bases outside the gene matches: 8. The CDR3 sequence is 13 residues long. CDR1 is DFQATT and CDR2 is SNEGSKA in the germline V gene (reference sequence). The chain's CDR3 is CSVFGLEEETQYF. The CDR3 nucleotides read TGCAGTGTATTCGGACTAGAAGAAGAGACCCAGTACTTC.

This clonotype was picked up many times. DNA of the CDR3: TGTGCCAGCAGCTTAGTCGGAGCGCAAGAGACCCAGTACTTC. Amino acid sequence: CASSLVGAQETQYF. The chain joins TRBV7-2 to TRBJ2-5; D call uncertain. The V and J ends lost 1 base and 2 bases respectively, with 8 bases between them. Germline CDR1 SGHTA, CDR2 FQGNSA. CDR3 length: 14 residues. The complete variable domain, with remaining parts taken from reference TRBV7-2 and TRBJ2-5, reads GAGVSQSPSNKVTEKGKDVELRCDPISGHTALYWYRQSLGQGLEFLIYFQGNSAPDKSGLPSDRFSAERTGGSVSTLTIQRTQQEDSAVYLCASSLVGAQETQYFGPGTRLLVL.

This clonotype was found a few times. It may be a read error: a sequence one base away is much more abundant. The CDR3: CASSPGSGHLLETQYF. The CDR3 bases are TGTGCCAGCAGTCCGGGCTCGGGACACCTGTTAGAGACCCAGTACTTC. The rearrangement links TRBV28 to TRBJ2-5; D possibly corresponds to TRBD1 (6 bases). CDR1 MDHEN and CDR2 SYDVKM come from the germline V gene. The CDR3 runs to 16 residues. V was clipped by 5 bases and J by 4 bases, with 20 bases between them.

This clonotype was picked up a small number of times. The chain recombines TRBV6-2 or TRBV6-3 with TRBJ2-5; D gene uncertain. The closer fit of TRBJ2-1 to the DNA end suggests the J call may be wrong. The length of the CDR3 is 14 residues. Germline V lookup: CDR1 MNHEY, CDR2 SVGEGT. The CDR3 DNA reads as TGTGCCAGCTGGATGTTGCCCTTTGTCCATGAGCAGTTCTTC. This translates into CASWMLPFVHEQFF.

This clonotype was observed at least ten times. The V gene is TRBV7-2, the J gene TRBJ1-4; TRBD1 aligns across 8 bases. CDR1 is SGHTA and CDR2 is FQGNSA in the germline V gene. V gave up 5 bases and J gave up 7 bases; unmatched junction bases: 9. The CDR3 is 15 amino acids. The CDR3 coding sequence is TGTGCCAGCAGCAAAGGGACAGGAATGATTGAAAAACTGTTTTTT. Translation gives CASSKGTGMIEKLFF.

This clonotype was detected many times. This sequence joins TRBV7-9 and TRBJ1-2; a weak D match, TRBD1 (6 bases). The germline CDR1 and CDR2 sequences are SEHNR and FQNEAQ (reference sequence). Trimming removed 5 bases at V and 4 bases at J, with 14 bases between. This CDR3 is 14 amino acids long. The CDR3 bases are TGTGCCAGCAGCACCTCTGACAGGAGCTATGGCTACACCTTC. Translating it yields CASSTSDRSYGYTF.

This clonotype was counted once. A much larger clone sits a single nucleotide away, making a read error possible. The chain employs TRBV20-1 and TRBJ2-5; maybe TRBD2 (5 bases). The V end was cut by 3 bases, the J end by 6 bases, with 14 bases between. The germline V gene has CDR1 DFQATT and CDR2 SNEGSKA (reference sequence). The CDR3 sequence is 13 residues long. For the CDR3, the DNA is TGCAGTGCTAGTGGCGGGTATCAAAAGACCCAGTACTTC. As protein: CSASGGYQKTQYF.

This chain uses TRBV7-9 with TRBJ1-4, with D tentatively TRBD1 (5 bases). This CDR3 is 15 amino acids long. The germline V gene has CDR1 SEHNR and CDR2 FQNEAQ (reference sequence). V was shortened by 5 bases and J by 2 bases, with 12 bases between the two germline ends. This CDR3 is CASSLLRGTNEKLFF. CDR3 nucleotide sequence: TGTGCCAGCAGCCTCCTTCGGGGGACTAATGAAAAACTGTTTTTT.

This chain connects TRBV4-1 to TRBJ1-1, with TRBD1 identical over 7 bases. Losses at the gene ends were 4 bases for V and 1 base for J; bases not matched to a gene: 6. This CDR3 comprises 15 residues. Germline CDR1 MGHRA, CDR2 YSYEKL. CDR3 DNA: TGCGCCAGCAGCCGCCCCGGGACAGCGAACACTGAAGCTTTCTTT. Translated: CASSRPGTANTEAFF.

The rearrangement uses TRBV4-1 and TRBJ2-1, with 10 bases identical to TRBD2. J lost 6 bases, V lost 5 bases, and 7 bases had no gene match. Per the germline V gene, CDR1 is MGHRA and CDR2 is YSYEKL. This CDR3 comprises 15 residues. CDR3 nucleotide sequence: TGCGCCAGCAGCTCCGCATCTAGCGGGAGCAATGAGCAGTTCTTC. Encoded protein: CASSSASSGSNEQFF.

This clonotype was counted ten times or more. The CDR3 DNA is TGTGCCAGCAGTTACGCTGACAGGCCTACTAACTATGGCTACACCTTC. Translated, it gives CASSYADRPTNYGYTF. This chain links TRBV6-2 or TRBV6-3 with TRBJ1-2; TRBD1 is a possible D gene (6 bases). Between the trimmed V and J ends, which lost 2 bases and 0 bases, there was a span of 13 bases. The V gene's germline CDR1 is MNHEY and CDR2 SVGEGT. The CDR3 sequence is 16 residues long.

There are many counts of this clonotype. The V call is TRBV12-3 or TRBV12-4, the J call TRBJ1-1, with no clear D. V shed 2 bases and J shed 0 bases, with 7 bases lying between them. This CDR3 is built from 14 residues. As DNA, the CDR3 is TGTGCCAGCAGTTTAAGAGACATGAACACTGAAGCTTTCTTT. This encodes CASSLRDMNTEAFF.

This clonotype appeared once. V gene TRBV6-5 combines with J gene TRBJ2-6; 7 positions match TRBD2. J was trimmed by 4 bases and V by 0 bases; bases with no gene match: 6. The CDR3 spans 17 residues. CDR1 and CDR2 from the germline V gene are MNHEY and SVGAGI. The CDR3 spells CASSYSGGDWGANVLTF. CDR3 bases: TGTGCCAGCAGTTACTCGGGAGGGGATTGGGGGGCCAACGTCCTGACTTTC.

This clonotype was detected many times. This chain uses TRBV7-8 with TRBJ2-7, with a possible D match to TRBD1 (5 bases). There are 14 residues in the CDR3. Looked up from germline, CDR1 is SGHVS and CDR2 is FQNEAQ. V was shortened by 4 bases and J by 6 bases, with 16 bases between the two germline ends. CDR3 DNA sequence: TGTGCCAGCAGCTCTCGGACCAAGGGGTCCGAGCAGTACTTC. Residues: CASSSRTKGSEQYF.

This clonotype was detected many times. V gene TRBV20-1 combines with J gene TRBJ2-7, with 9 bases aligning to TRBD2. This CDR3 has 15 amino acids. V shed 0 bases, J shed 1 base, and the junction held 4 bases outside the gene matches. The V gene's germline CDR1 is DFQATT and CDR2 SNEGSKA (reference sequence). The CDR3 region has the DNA TGCAGTGCTAGAGATGATAGCGGGAGTTCCTACGAGCAGTACTTC. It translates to CSARDDSGSSYEQYF.

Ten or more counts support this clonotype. DNA for the CDR3: TGTGCCAGCAGTCGGTGGCTGGGTTACAATGAGCAGTTCTTC. Protein sequence: CASSRWLGYNEQFF. This chain links TRBV14 with TRBJ2-1, with D unresolved. CDR3 size: 14 residues. V lost 6 bases, J lost 4 bases, and 13 bases lay in between. Per the germline V gene, CDR1 is SGHDN and CDR2 is FVKESK. Using reference TRBV14 and TRBJ2-1 for the parts outside the CDR3, the full variable domain is EAGVTQFPSHSVIEKGQTVTLRCDPISGHDNLYWYRRVMGKEIKFLLHFVKESKQDESGMPNNRFLAERTGGTYSTLKVQPAELEDSGVYFCASSRWLGYNEQFFGPGTRLTVL.

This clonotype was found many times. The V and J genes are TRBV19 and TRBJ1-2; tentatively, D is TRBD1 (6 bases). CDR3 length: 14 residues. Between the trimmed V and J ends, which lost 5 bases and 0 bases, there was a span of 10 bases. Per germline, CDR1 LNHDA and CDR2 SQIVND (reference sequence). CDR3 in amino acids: CASSYRAANYGYTF. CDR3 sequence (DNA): TGTGCCAGTAGTTACAGGGCGGCTAACTATGGCTACACCTTC.

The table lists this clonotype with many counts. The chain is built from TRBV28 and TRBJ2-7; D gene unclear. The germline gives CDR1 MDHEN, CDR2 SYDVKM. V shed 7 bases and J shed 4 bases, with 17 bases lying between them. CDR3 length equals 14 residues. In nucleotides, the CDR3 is TGTGCCAGCACTTCGTGGGGTAACCATTACGAGCAGTACTTC. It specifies CASTSWGNHYEQYF.

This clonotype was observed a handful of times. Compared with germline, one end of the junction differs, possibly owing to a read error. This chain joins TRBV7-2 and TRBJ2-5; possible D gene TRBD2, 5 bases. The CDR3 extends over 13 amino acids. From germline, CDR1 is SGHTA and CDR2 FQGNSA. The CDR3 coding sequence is TGTGCCAGCAGCTTGGGGTGGGAGAGACTAAGACACTTC. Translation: CASSLGWERLRHF. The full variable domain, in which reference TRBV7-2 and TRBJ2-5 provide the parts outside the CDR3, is GAGVSQSPSNKVTEKGKDVELRCDPISGHTALYWYRQSLGQGLEFLIYFQGNSAPDKSGLPSDRFSAERTGGSVSTLTIQRTQQEDSAVYLCASSLGWERLRHFGPGTRLLVL.

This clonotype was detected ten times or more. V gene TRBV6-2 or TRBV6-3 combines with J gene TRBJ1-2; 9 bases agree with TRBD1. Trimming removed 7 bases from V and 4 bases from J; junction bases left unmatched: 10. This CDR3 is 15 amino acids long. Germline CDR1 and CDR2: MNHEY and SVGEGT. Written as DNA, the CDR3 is TGTGCCAGCACCGACAGGGGGAAACAAGTCTATGGCTACACCTTC. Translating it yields CASTDRGKQVYGYTF.